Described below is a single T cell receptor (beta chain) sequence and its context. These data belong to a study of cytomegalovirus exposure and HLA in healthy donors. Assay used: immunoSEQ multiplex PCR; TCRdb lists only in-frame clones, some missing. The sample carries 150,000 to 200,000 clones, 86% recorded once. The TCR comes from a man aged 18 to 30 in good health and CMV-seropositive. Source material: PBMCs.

Written as DNA, the CDR3 is TGTGCCAGCAGCGACCAAGGACAGATTCTTAATTCACCCCTCCACTTT. Encoded protein: CASSDQGQILNSPLHF. J is TRBJ1-6 and V is TRBV11-3; TRBD1 might be the D (6 bases). The CDR3 consists of 16 residues. CDR1 is SGHNT, CDR2 YENEEA, per germline. Between the trimmed V and J ends, which lost 5 bases and 6 bases, there was a span of 17 bases.